A selection of T cell receptor beta chains follows, all from one sample in a study of early T cells in non-severe SARS-CoV-2 infection. TCRdb passed the 5' RACE reads through MiXCR, listing each CDR3 protein once. Of about 80,000 distinct CDR3 sequences detected, over 9% appear once; the ten largest clones hold 4.8%. Material: whole blood. These TCRs come from an adult who was a healthcare worker with PCR-confirmed SARS-CoV-2 infection or an uninfected control (not recorded which). Each CDR3 is given with its conserved first and last residue. The D gene is left open where the match is weak. Clone size is not always given. Where it is, it says once, few, many or a class for expanded clones.

v_call	j_call	clone_size	d_call	cdr3_aa	cdr3_nt
TRBV20-1	TRBJ2-2	-	TRBD2	CSARTTSGRVTGELFF	TGCAGTGCTAGAACCACTAGCGGGAGGGTCACCGGGGAGCTGTTTTTT
TRBV3-1	TRBJ1-2	few	-	CAAGPRGDGYTF	TGTGCGGCCGGTCCCCGGGGCGATGGCTACACCTTC
TRBV29-1	TRBJ2-7	few	TRBD2	CSGRGAYEQYF	TGCAGCGGGCGGGGGGCCTACGAGCAGTACTTC
TRBV7-9	TRBJ2-1	few	TRBD2	CASSTHGAGGPHNEQFF	TGTGCCAGCAGCACACACGGAGCGGGAGGGCCTCACAATGAGCAGTTCTTC
TRBV5-1	TRBJ1-1	many	TRBD1	CASSRDRGTTEAFF	TGCGCCAGCAGCCGGGACAGGGGGACCACTGAAGCTTTCTTT
TRBV9	TRBJ2-1	few	-	CASSVRSSYNEQFF	TGTGCCAGCAGCGTTCGAAGCTCCTACAATGAGCAGTTCTTC
TRBV4-2	TRBJ1-1	many	-	CASSQGSLNTEAFF	TGTGCCAGCAGCCAAGGTTCGTTGAACACTGAAGCTTTCTTT
TRBV28	TRBJ2-1	many	TRBD1	CATRRTGGLNEQFF	TGTGCCACCAGGCGGACAGGGGGTCTCAATGAGCAGTTCTTC
TRBV20-1	TRBJ2-3	few	-	CSAIHPTSWITDTQYF	TGCAGTGCCATACATCCCACTAGCTGGATCACAGATACGCAGTATTTT
TRBV12-3/TRBV12-4	TRBJ1-1	few	-	CASSLTAAKRVGEAFF	TGTGCCAGCAGTTTGACAGCTGCGAAGCGGGTAGGTGAAGCTTTCTTT
TRBV7-9	TRBJ2-1	-	TRBD2	CASSSPGGSNEQFF	TGTGCCAGCAGCTCCCCGGGAGGATCGAATGAGCAGTTCTTC
TRBV5-1	TRBJ1-1	many	-	CASRSMPVTNTEAFF	TGCGCCAGCAGGTCGATGCCCGTTACGAACACTGAAGCTTTCTTT
TRBV11-2	TRBJ2-1	few	-	CASVETQGSYNEQFF	TGTGCCAGCGTCGAGACCCAGGGTTCCTACAATGAGCAGTTCTTC
TRBV7-8	TRBJ2-5	-	-	CASSPGRTLETQYF	TGTGCCAGCAGCCCGGGACGGACCTTAGAGACCCAGTACTTC
TRBV5-1	TRBJ1-1	-	-	CASSLWFGDDTEAFF	TGCGCCAGCAGCTTGTGGTTCGGGGACGACACTGAAGCTTTCTTT
TRBV19	TRBJ1-4	many	-	CASSGAGTATNEKLFF	TGTGCCAGTTCTGGGGCAGGGACGGCAACTAATGAAAAACTGTTTTTT
TRBV20-1	TRBJ1-1	-	TRBD1	CSAPNRGGAFF	TGCAGTGCCCCCAACAGGGGAGGAGCTTTCTTT
TRBV7-9	TRBJ2-1	many	-	CASSLLPSNNEQFF	TGTGCCAGCAGCTTACTTCCTAGTAATAATGAGCAGTTCTTC
TRBV20-1	TRBJ2-1	few	TRBD2	CSAQPGLAFDEQFF	TGCAGTGCCCAACCGGGACTAGCATTCGATGAGCAGTTCTTC
TRBV18	TRBJ1-4	many	-	CASSPRGAHREKLFF	TGTGCCAGCTCACCGAGGGGGGCGCATCGTGAAAAACTGTTTTTT
TRBV20-1	TRBJ1-3	few	-	CSARSRHEGFTYF	TGCAGTGCTAGATCAAGACACGAAGGTTTTACGTATTTT
TRBV10-3	TRBJ1-4	-	-	CAISDAADNLWSEKLFF	TGTGCCATCAGTGATGCCGCGGACAATTTGTGGTCTGAAAAACTGTTTTTT
TRBV11-1	TRBJ2-3	-	-	CASSQPNGDTQYF	TGTGCCAGCAGCCAACCCAACGGGGATACGCAGTATTTT
TRBV28	TRBJ1-4	few	TRBD1	CASSHLTGREKLFF	TGTGCCAGCAGTCACCTGACAGGGCGTGAAAAACTGTTTTTT
TRBV5-4	TRBJ2-7	-	-	CASSLDQGGYEQYF	TGTGCCAGCAGCTTGGACCAGGGGGGATACGAGCAGTACTTC
TRBV28	TRBJ2-1	many	TRBD2	CASRATTSGTIHGNEQFF	TGTGCCAGCAGAGCTACGACTAGCGGGACCATTCATGGAAATGAGCAGTTCTTC
TRBV7-6	TRBJ2-3	-	-	CASSLMVGTPTDTQYF	TGTGCCAGCAGCTTAATGGTCGGGACCCCCACAGATACGCAGTATTTT
TRBV21-1	TRBJ1-1	few	-	CASNTEAFF	TGTGCCAGCAACACTGAAGCTTTCTTT
TRBV15	TRBJ2-2	few	TRBD2	CATGWEGTGELFF	TGTGCCACCGGTTGGGAGGGCACCGGGGAGCTGTTTTTT
TRBV6-1	TRBJ1-6	-	-	CASSEAEQSASPLHF	TGTGCCAGCAGTGAAGCAGAACAGTCCGCCTCACCCCTCCACTTT
TRBV7-3	TRBJ1-1	few	-	CASSLSGSTEAFF	TGTGCCAGCAGCTTATCGGGTAGCACTGAAGCTTTCTTT
TRBV4-1	TRBJ2-7	many	-	CASSPGQSFSYEQYF	TGCGCCAGCAGCCCAGGACAGAGTTTCTCCTACGAGCAGTACTTC
TRBV12-3/TRBV12-4	TRBJ1-2	many	-	CASSLDRIRGYTF	TGTGCCAGCAGTCTTGATCGAATAAGGGGCTACACCTTC
TRBV28	TRBJ1-4	-	TRBD1	CASSLFRPGGKNEKLFF	TGTGCCAGCAGTTTATTCCGACCAGGGGGCAAGAATGAAAAACTGTTTTTT
TRBV4-2	TRBJ2-1	-	-	CASSGTTTGNEQFF	TGTGCCAGCAGCGGGACCACGACTGGGAATGAGCAGTTCTTC
TRBV10-3	TRBJ1-1	many	-	CAISGQGLNTEAFF	TGTGCCATCAGTGGCCAGGGGCTTAACACTGAAGCTTTCTTT
TRBV5-1	TRBJ2-5	many	TRBD1	CASSPYDRGRQTQYF	TGCGCCAGCAGCCCCTACGACAGGGGGCGTCAGACCCAGTACTTC
TRBV7-3	TRBJ1-5	few	-	CASSLTIDQPQHF	TGTGCCAGCAGCTTAACCATCGATCAGCCCCAGCATTTT
TRBV3-1	TRBJ2-3	few	-	CASSQDLVPGTQYF	TGTGCCAGCAGCCAAGATCTGGTCCCAGGTACGCAGTATTTT
TRBV12-3/TRBV12-4	TRBJ2-1	few	-	CASSEELAYNEQFF	TGTGCCTCCTCCGAGGAGCTAGCCTACAATGAGCAGTTCTTC
TRBV5-1	TRBJ1-1	many	TRBD1	CASSLATGGAAFF	TGCGCCAGCAGCTTGGCCACAGGGGGCGCGGCTTTCTTT
TRBV28	TRBJ2-7	many	-	CASSLTSAYEQYF	TGTGCCAGCAGTTTAACAAGCGCCTACGAGCAGTACTTC
TRBV2	TRBJ2-7	many	-	CASSEDGGVSYEQYF	TGTGCCAGCAGTGAAGACGGGGGAGTTTCCTACGAGCAGTACTTC
TRBV10-2	TRBJ2-3	few	-	CASSDRDSGAQGDTQYF	TGCGCCAGCAGTGACCGGGATAGTGGGGCCCAGGGAGATACGCAGTATTTT
TRBV28	TRBJ1-1	few	-	CASRNRAPLGPAEAFF	TGTGCCAGCAGAAACAGGGCGCCCTTAGGCCCGGCTGAAGCTTTCTTT
TRBV9	TRBJ2-2	-	-	CASSLRGASGANTGELFF	TGTGCCAGCAGCCTAAGAGGCGCGAGCGGAGCGAACACCGGGGAGCTGTTTTTT
TRBV24-1	TRBJ1-5	once	TRBD1	CATGQDNQPQHF	TGTGCCACGGGACAGGATAATCAGCCCCAGCATTTT
TRBV24-1	TRBJ2-5	many	-	CATSDSAGTATRYF	TGTGCCACCAGTGATTCCGCGGGTACCGCCACCAGGTACTTC
TRBV19	TRBJ2-7	many	TRBD2	CASRLAGGAYEQYF	TGTGCCAGTAGACTAGCGGGAGGGGCCTACGAGCAGTACTTC
TRBV7-9	TRBJ1-1	few	-	CATTGRLNTEAFF	TGTGCCACGACGGGGCGATTGAACACTGAAGCTTTCTTT
TRBV18	TRBJ2-1	-	-	CASSPETKWGQFF	TGTGCCAGCTCACCAGAAACGAAGTGGGGGCAGTTCTTC
TRBV2	TRBJ2-1	many	-	CASSEGRAVLNEQFF	TGTGCCAGCAGTGAAGGGAGGGCCGTCCTCAATGAGCAGTTCTTC
TRBV27	TRBJ1-4	many	TRBD1	CASSLRQGAEKLFF	TGTGCCAGCAGCCTTCGACAGGGCGCTGAAAAACTGTTTTTT
TRBV6-4	TRBJ2-6	-	-	CASSDGVSGANVLTF	TGTGCCAGCAGTGACGGAGTTTCTGGGGCCAACGTCCTGACTTTC